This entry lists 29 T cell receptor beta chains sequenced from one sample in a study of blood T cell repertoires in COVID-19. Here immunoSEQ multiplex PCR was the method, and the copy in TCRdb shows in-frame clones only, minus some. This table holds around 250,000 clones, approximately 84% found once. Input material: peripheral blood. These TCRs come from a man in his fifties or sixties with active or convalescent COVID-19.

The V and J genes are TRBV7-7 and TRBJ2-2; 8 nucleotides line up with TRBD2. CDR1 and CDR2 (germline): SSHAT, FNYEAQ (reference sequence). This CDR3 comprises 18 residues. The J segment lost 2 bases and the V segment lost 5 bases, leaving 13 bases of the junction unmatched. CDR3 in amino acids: CASSPAAAGGINTGELFF. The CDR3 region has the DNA TGTGCCAGCAGCCCCGCCGCGGCGGGGGGCATCAACACCGGGGAGCTGTTTTTT.

The CDR3 region is CASSYWRGEQGARGANVLTF. CDR3 in DNA: TGCGCCAGCAGCTATTGGAGGGGCGAACAGGGGGCGCGAGGGGCCAACGTCCTGACTTTC. V usage is TRBV5-1 and J usage is TRBJ2-6, with 9 bases lining up with TRBD1. Germline V gives CDR1 SGHRS, CDR2 YFSETQ. Losses at the gene ends were 3 bases for V and 4 bases for J; bases not matched to a gene: 17. The CDR3 covers 20 residues.

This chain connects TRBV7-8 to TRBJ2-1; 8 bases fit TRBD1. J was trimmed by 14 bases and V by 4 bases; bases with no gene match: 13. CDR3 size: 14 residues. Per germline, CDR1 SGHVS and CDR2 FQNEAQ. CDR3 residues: CASSSQVRQGNKFF. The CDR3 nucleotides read TGTGCCAGCAGCTCCCAAGTCAGACAGGGGAATAAGTTCTTC.

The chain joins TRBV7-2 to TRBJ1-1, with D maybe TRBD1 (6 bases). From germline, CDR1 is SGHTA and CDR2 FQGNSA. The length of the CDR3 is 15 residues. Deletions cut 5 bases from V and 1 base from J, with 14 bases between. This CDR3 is CASSIQPDRNTEAFF. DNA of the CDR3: TGTGCCAGCAGCATTCAACCGGACAGGAACACTGAAGCTTTCTTT. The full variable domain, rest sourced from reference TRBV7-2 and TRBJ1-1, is GAGVSQSPSNKVTEKGKDVELRCDPISGHTALYWYRQSLGQGLEFLIYFQGNSAPDKSGLPSDRFSAERTGGSVSTLTIQRTQQEDSAVYLCASSIQPDRNTEAFFGQGTRLTVV.

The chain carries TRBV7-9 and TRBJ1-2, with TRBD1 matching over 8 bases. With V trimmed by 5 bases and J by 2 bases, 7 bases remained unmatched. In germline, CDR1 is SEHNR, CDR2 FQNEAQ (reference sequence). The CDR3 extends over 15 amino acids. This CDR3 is CASSLSAGGNYGYTF. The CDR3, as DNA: TGTGCCAGCAGCCTGAGCGCAGGGGGCAACTATGGCTACACCTTC.

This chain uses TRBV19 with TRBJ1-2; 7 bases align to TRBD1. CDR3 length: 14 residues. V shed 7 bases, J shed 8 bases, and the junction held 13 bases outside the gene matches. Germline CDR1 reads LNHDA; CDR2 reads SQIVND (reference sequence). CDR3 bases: TGTGCCAGTAATATCCGAGACAGGGCGGAAGGCTACACCTTC. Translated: CASNIRDRAEGYTF.

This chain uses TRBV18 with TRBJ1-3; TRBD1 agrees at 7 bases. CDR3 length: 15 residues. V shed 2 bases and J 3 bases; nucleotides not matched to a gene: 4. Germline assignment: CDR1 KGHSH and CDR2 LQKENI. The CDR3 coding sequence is TGTGCCAGCTCACCAGAGGGGGCAGGTGGAAACACCATATATTTT. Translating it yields CASSPEGAGGNTIYF.

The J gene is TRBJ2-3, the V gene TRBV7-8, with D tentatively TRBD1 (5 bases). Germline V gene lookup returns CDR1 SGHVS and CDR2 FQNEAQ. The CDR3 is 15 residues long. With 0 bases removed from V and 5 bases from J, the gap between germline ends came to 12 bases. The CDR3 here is CASSLAGLGQDTQYF. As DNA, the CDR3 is TGTGCCAGCAGCTTAGCGGGGCTAGGGCAAGATACGCAGTATTTT. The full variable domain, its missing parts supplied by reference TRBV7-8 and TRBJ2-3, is GAGVSQSPRYKVAKRGQDVALRCDPISGHVSLFWYQQALGQGPEFLTYFQNEAQLDKSGLPSDRFFAERPEGSVSTLKIQRTQQEDSAVYLCASSLAGLGQDTQYFGPGTRLTVL.

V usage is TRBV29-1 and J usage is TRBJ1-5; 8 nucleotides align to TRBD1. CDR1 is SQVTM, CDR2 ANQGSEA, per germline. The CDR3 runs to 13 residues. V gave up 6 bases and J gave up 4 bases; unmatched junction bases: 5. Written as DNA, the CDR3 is TGCAGCGTCGGACAGGGTATTAATCAGCCCCAGCATTTT. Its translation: CSVGQGINQPQHF. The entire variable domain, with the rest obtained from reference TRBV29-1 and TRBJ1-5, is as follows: SAVISQKPSRDICQRGTSLTIQCQVDSQVTMMFWYRQQPGQSLTLIATANQGSEATYESGFVIDKFPISRPNLTFSTLTVSNMSPEDSSIYLCSVGQGINQPQHFGDGTRLSIL.

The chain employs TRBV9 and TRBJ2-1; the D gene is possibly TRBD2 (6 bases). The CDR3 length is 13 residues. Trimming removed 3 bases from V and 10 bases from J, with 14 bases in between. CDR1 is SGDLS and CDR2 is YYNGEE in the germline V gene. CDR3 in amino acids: CASSEGGRAEQFF. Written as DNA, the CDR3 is TGTGCCAGCAGCGAGGGAGGCAGGGCCGAGCAGTTCTTC.

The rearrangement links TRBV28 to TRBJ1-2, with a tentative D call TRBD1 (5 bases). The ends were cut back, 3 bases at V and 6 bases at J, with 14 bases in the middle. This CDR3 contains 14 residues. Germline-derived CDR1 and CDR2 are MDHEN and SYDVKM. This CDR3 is CASSLGGKYDGYTF. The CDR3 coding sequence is TGTGCCAGCAGTTTGGGGGGGAAGTACGATGGCTACACCTTC.

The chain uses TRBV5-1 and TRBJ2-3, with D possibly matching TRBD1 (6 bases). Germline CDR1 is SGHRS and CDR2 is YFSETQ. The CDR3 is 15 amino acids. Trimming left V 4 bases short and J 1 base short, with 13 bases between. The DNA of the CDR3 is TGCGCCAGCAGCCAATGGTGGGGGCGCACAGATACGCAGTATTTT. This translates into CASSQWWGRTDTQYF.

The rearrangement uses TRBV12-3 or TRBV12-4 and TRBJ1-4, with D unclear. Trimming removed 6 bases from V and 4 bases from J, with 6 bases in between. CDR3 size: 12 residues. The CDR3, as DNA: TGTGCCAGCAGACAGCTTAATGAAAAACTGTTTTTT. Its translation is CASRQLNEKLFF.

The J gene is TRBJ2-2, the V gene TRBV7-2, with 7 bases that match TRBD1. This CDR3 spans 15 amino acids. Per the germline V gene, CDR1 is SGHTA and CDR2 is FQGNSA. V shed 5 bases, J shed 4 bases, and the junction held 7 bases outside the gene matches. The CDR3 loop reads CASSPDRVRTGELFF. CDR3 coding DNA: TGTGCCAGCAGCCCCGACAGGGTCCGCACCGGGGAGCTGTTTTTT.

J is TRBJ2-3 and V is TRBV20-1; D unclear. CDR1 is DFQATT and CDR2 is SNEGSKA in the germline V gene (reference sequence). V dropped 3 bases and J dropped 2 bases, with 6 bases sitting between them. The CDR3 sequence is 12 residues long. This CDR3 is CSASILTDTQYF. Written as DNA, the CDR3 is TGCAGTGCTAGTATCCTCACAGATACGCAGTATTTT.

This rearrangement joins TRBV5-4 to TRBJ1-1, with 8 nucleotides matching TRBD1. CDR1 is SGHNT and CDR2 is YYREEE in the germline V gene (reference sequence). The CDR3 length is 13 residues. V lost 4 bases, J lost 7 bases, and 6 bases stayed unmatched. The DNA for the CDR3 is TGTGCCAGCAGCCCGGACAGGGTCCTTGAAGCTTTCTTT. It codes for CASSPDRVLEAFF. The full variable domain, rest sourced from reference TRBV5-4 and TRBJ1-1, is ETGVTQSPTHLIKTRGQQVTLRCSSQSGHNTVSWYQQALGQGPQFIFQYYREEENGRGNFPPRFSGLQFPNYSSELNVNALELDDSALYLCASSPDRVLEAFFGQGTRLTVV.

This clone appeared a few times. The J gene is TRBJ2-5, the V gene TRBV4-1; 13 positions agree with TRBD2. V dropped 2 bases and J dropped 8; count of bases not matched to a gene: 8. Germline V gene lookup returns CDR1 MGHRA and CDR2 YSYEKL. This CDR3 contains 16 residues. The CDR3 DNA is TGCGCCAGCAGCCAACGGACTAGCGGGGGAACCCGCACCCAGTACTTC. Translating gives CASSQRTSGGTRTQYF.

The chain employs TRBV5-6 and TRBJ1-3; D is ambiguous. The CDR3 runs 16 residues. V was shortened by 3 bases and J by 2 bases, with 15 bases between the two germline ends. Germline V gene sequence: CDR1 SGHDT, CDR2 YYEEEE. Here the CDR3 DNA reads TGTGCCAGCAGCTCCCGTACGGGATCAACTGGAAACACCATATATTTT. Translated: CASSSRTGSTGNTIYF. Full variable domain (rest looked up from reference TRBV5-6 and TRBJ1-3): DAGVTQSPTHLIKTRGQQVTLRCSPKSGHDTVSWYQQALGQGPQFIFQYYEEEERQRGNFPDRFSGHQFPNYSSELNVNALLLGDSALYLCASSSRTGSTGNTIYFGEGSWLTVV.

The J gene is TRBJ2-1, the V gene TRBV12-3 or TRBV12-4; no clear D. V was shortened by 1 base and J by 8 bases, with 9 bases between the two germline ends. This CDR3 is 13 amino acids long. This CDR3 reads CASSLVNFDEQFF. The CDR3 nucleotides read TGTGCCAGCAGTTTAGTTAATTTCGATGAGCAGTTCTTC.

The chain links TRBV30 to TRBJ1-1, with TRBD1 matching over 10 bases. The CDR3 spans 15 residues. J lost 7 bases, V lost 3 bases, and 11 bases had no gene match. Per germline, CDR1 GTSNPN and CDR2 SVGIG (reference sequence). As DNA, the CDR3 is TGTGCCTGGAGGACCCGCGGGACAGGGGTCGATGAAGCTTTCTTT. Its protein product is CAWRTRGTGVDEAFF.

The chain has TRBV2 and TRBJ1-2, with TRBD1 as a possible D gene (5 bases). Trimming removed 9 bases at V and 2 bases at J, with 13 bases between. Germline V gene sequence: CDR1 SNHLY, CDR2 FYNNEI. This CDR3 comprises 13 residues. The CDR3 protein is CARQLGANYGYTF. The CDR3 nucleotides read TGTGCCAGGCAGCTAGGGGCGAACTATGGCTACACCTTC.

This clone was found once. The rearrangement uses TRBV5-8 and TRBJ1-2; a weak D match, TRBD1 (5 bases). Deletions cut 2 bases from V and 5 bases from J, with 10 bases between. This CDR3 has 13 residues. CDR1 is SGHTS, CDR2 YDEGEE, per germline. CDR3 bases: TGTGCCAGCAGCTTCAGGGAACGGTATGGCTACACCTTC. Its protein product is CASSFRERYGYTF.

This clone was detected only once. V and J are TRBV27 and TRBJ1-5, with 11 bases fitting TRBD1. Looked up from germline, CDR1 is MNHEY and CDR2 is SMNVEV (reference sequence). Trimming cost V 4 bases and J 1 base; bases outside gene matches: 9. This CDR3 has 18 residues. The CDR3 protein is CASSSRTGGLRSNQPQHF. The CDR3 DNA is TGTGCCAGCAGTTCCCGGACAGGGGGCTTGAGAAGCAATCAGCCCCAGCATTTT.

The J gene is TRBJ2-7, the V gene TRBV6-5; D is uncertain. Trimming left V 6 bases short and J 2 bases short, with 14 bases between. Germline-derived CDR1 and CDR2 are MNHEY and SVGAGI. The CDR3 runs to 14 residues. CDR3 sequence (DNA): TGTGCCAGCAGGATGTCAGGTCTTACCTACGAGCAGTACTTC. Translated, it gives CASRMSGLTYEQYF.

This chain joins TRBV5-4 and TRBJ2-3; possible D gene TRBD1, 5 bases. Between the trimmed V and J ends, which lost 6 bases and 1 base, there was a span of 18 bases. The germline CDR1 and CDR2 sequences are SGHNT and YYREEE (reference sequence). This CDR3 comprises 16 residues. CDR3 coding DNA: TGTGCCAGCACCTTAGGGGTTATTTCGGGCACAGATACGCAGTATTTT. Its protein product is CASTLGVISGTDTQYF.

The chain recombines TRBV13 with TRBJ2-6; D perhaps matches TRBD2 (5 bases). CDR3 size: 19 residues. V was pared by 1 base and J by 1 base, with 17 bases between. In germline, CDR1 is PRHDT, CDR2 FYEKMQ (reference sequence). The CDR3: CASSLVGDRGFSGANVLTF. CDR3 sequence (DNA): TGTGCCAGCAGCTTAGTTGGGGATCGGGGATTTTCTGGGGCCAACGTCCTGACTTTC.

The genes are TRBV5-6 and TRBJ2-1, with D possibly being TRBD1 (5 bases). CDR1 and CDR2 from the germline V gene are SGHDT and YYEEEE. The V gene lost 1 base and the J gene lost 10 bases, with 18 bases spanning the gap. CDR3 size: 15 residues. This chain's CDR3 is CASSLTGVRVMEQFF. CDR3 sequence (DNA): TGTGCCAGCAGCTTGACAGGCGTCCGAGTAATGGAGCAGTTCTTC.

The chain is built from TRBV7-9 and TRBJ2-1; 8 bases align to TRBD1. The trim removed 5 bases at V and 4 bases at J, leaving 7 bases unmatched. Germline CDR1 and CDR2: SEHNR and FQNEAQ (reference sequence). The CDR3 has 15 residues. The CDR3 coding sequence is TGTGCCAGCAGCCCGTGGACAGGGAATTACAATGAGCAGTTCTTC. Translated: CASSPWTGNYNEQFF.

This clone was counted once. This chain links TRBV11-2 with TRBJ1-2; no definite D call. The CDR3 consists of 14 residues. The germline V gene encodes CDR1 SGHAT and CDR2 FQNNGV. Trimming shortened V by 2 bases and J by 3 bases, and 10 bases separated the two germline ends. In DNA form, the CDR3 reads TGTGCCAGCAGCTTAAGATCCGTAGACTATGGCTACACCTTC. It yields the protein CASSLRSVDYGYTF.